These T cell receptor beta chains were read from a single sample in a study of blood T cell repertoires in COVID-19. Method: immunoSEQ multiplex PCR; TCRdb's copy keeps in-frame clones and lacks some. The sample has around 90,000 clones; roughly 77% are singletons. The sample was peripheral blood. The receptors shown here come from a human donor in a cohort sampled during active COVID-19. Each CDR3 is given with its conserved first and last residue. Each record gives: V gene, J gene, clone size, D gene, CDR3 protein, CDR3 DNA. D genes are given only for firm matches. Size values are once, few and many counts, or a class for expanded clones, and some rows have none.

TRBV19	TRBJ1-1	.	TRBD1	CASTPTGGYNTEAFF	TGTGCCAGTACCCCAACAGGGGGGTATAACACTGAAGCTTTCTTT
TRBV2	TRBJ1-5	.	TRBD1	CASRAYRGNNQPQHF	TGTGCCAGCAGAGCCTACAGGGGTAACAATCAGCCCCAGCATTTT
TRBV7-9	TRBJ1-5	.	TRBD1	CASSFTGDYSNQPQHF	TGTGCCAGCAGCTTCACAGGGGATTATAGCAATCAGCCCCAGCATTTT
TRBV24-1	TRBJ2-1	.	TRBD2	CATSDWGLAGTSFGNEQFF	TGTGCCACCAGTGATTGGGGACTAGCGGGGACGTCCTTTGGTAATGAGCAGTTCTTC
TRBV28	TRBJ1-5	.	TRBD1	CASRDRGLSNQPQHF	TGTGCCAGCAGGGACAGGGGTTTGAGCAATCAGCCCCAGCATTTT
TRBV18	TRBJ1-4	once	TRBD1	CASSPGQANPEKLFF	TGTGCCAGCTCTCCAGGACAGGCGAACCCTGAAAAACTGTTTTTT
TRBV24-1	TRBJ2-3	once	TRBD2	CAVGPAGGTDTQYF	TGTGCCGTAGGGCCAGCGGGGGGGACAGATACGCAGTATTTT
TRBV7-3	TRBJ1-1	.	.	CASSPQTGNTEAFF	TGTGCCAGCAGCCCCCAAACCGGGAACACTGAAGCTTTCTTT
TRBV15	TRBJ1-4	.	.	CATSGGGRSEKLFF	TGTGCCACCAGCGGGGGGGGTCGCTCAGAAAAACTGTTTTTT
TRBV18	TRBJ1-1	.	.	CASSLLQSMNTEAFF	TGTGCCAGCTCTCTTCTACAGAGTATGAACACTGAAGCTTTCTTT
TRBV3-1/TRBV3-2	TRBJ2-2	few	TRBD2	CASSPGLAGDSTGELFF	TGTGCCAGCAGCCCTGGACTAGCGGGGGACTCCACCGGGGAGCTGTTTTTT
TRBV6-5	TRBJ1-1	.	.	CASSYSRELNTEAFF	TGTGCCAGCAGTTACTCGAGGGAGTTGAACACTGAAGCTTTCTTT